This T cell receptor (beta chain) stems from a study of T-cell reconstitution after alpha-beta-depleted transplantation in children. General study results and limits: Newly made T cells mostly supplied T-cell counts and diversity one year after transplant.

This clonotype was observed a handful of times. Its antigen is not known. TCRbeta library construction was performed incorporating unique molecular identifiers. Via MiXCR, TCRdb re-called the PCR reads, giving one row per CDR3 protein. Among some 310,000 distinct CDR3 sequences listed, 20% to 30% were seen once. The CDR3 contains 13 residues. CDR1 SQVTM and CDR2 ANQGSEA come from the germline V gene. The V and J ends lost 5 bases and 4 bases respectively, with 15 bases between them. The chain combines TRBV29-1 with TRBJ2-7; D unclear. The sequences come from PBMCs, mostly from graft donor cells, collected 180 days after TCRalphabeta/CD19-depleted stem cell transplant. The sequence was obtained from a male patient aged 10 to 17 who had a stem cell transplant for acute lymphoblastic leukemia, so the T cells may come from the graft donor. CDR3 loop: CSVQESESYEQYF. DNA of the CDR3: TGCAGCGTTCAGGAGAGCGAGTCTTACGAGCAGTACTTC.